This T cell receptor (beta chain) was sequenced for a study of cytomegalovirus exposure and HLA in healthy donors (dated by TCRdb to about 2017). For context, the study as a whole: An earlier analysis of approximately 550 of the donors reported approximately 270 Gb of sequence data and some 120 million unique TCR beta sequences from around 200 million T cells. To predict cytomegalovirus infection status, the study combined high-throughput TCR immunosequencing, statistical association of individual TCRs with disease status, and machine learning. In a later genetic analysis, genome-wide SNP genotypes for about 65% of the 666 donors were used, and that subset was treated as a discovery cohort. Class I and class II HLA loci were covered by the typing at four-digit resolution. Donor age, sex, ethnicity and CMV serostatus were collected together with the repertoire data. A later analysis re-analyzed previously published TCR beta repertoires from roughly 600 donors and added high-resolution HLA genotyping to study TCR occurrence patterns. An early release covering roughly 600 HLA-typed donors comprised approximately 290 gigabases of sequencing data and tens of millions of unique TCR sequences. In an earlier analysis of several hundred of the donors, high-throughput TCR beta sequencing was used to judge whether each TCR beta V gene segment behaved as functional or pseudogenic. The aim of the study was to test whether cataloging public T cell receptors could identify signatures of past pathogen exposure. Rather than drawing on any new phenotypic data, the later analysis identified candidate immune exposures from TCR beta sequences and the way those sequences occurred across donors. The study profiled the T cell repertoires of hundreds of subjects by immunosequencing and related them to cytomegalovirus serostatus. The number of typed donors differed by locus: roughly 629-630 for A, B, C, DRB1 and DQB1; 522 for DQA1; 606 for DPA1; and roughly 470 for DPB1. Roughly five DR-DQ haplotypes were treated as single units for association and clustering because of strong linkage in the cohort. Among the roughly 400 genotyped donors, roughly 80% belonged to the genetic ancestry cluster associated with self-reported Caucasian donors. Along with the roughly 670-subject first cohort, a separate validation cohort of about 110 different subjects was used. All discovery cohort repertoires had been generated on a single sequencing platform. Among almost 400 genotyped donors of the cohort, an average of about 240,000 unique TCR beta nucleotide sequences were sequenced per donor, around 20% of them non-productive. Overall study results and their limits: Broadly in line with IMGT annotations, most TCR beta V segments showed up in productive rearrangements about 87% or about 30% of the time in an earlier analysis of a few hundred of the donors. Over 15 rarely observed V segments, including chromosome 9 orphons, were excluded from the earlier analysis of about 610 of the donors because counts were too low. In a later analysis, HLA-associated TCR beta chains were found to be more clonally expanded and to have lower generation probabilities than equally common non-associated chains. V-gene and J-gene trimming of TCR beta chains was associated with a missense DCLRE1C variant in a later genetic analysis, and the association was replicated in an independent cohort. A later analysis reported that several top co-occurrence clusters appeared linked to parvovirus B19, influenza, CMV and Epstein-Barr virus. In a later analysis, TCR association rates were found to vary across HLA loci, with the most associated TCRs seen for DRB1 alleles and the fewest for HLA-C alleles. Because HLA typing was unavailable for some donors at each locus, only the typed subset was used in association tests. A later analysis found that most CMV-associated TCR beta chains appeared HLA-restricted, with HLA associations seemingly driven largely by CMV exposure. The only immune exposure information available for the cohort was CMV serostatus. The presence/absence analyses assumed that sequencing depth was roughly uniform across donors, and that assumption may not be true. Cytomegalovirus status was reported to be diagnosed by the classifier with high specificity and sensitivity in both the original and validation cohorts. Only TCR beta chains were sequenced in this cohort, and the absence of alpha or paired-chain data limited detectable features. A further reported finding was that TCR beta sequences accurately predicted the HLA-A and HLA-B alleles for most subjects in the first cohort. Most TCR sequences were seen in very few donors, while some public TCRs were found in many individuals. Compared with the approximately 710-donor mean, donors in an Asian-associated ancestry cluster had fewer N-insertions in productive TCRs, according to a later genetic analysis. Three of the identified cytomegalovirus-associated TCR beta chains were confirmed in vitro to be specific for cytomegalovirus antigens. When HLA alleles, especially DR and DQ, strongly co-occurred, attributing TCR associations to individual alleles was difficult. A total of 150 to 200 TCR beta chains were listed by the study as associated with cytomegalovirus. A later analysis associated approximately 17,000 TCR beta sequences with specific HLA alleles at a false discovery rate of 0.05. Linkage disequilibrium might explain the correlated functional status among segregating V segments, but an unknown experimental factor could not be ruled out. According to the authors, the approach could potentially be generalized to other disease states and immunological phenotypes. The 87-base-pair reads could not distinguish some IMGT-functional V segments, including TRBV6-2 and TRBV6-3, so those segments were excluded. A cluster of highly shared sequence variants was judged likely to represent a technical artifact of the sequencing pipeline.

The cohort consisted of some 730 healthy bone marrow donors. All cohort members were sampled while nominally healthy, although unrecorded immune exposures were likely present. The donor tested CMV seropositive and was one of the 289 seropositive cohort members. A peripheral blood sample was collected from each donor, and TCR beta sequencing was performed on peripheral blood mononuclear cells. The Qiagen DNeasy Blood Extraction Kit was used to extract genomic DNA from the blood cell samples. For this clone: What this receptor recognizes is not known. There are no base qualities to consult, and no much larger clone falls within one base.

There are 15 amino acids in the CDR3, from cysteine to phenylalanine inclusive. CDR3 DNA only is kept here, 45 bases in frame from base 1. Between the V and J ends, shortened by 4 bases and 2 bases respectively, the junction contains 13 bases. Looking up the germline V gene yields CDR1 SGHRS and CDR2 YFSETQ. Library method: the immunoSEQ multiplex PCR assay. For the multiplex PCR, a mixture combining 60 forward primers for TCR Vbeta segments and 13 reverse primers for TCR Jbeta segments was used. The CDR3 region of rearranged TCR beta genes was amplified from genomic DNA by a multiplex PCR assay. Amplified TCR beta libraries were sequenced as 87-base-pair reads on the Illumina HiSeq System. On the authors' methods: In a later analysis, tens of millions of unique TCR beta chains were counted across the 650 to 750 repertoires, and approximately 11 million of these chains were shared by at least two donors. Raw reads were error-corrected and collapsed into unique sequences by a nearest-neighbor algorithm in which closely related sequences were merged to remove PCR and sequencing errors. Alignment of CDR3 sequences to IMGT reference sequences was used to assign V, D and J gene segments. Each retained sequence needed at least a six-nucleotide match to both a V gene segment and a J gene segment. Rearrangements were classified as productive when the CDR3 lacked stop codons and remained in frame with V and J, and all other rearrangements were classified as non-productive. CDR3 was defined by IMGT convention, running from the second conserved V-encoded cysteine to the conserved J-encoded phenylalanine. The earlier analysis of 450 to 750 of the donors excluded any sequence lacking an unambiguous match to a single V gene segment. An earlier analysis of around 600 of the donors classified V segments as functional when productive rearrangements were above 56.7% and as segregating when the standard deviation between donors was above 5%. A statistical classification framework was developed to diagnose cytomegalovirus status using the catalog of TCR beta chain sequences. In a later analysis, V and J genes were assigned by comparing TCR nucleotide sequences against IMGT/GENE-DB human TR gene sequences. In a later analysis, CDR3 sequences and most-parsimonious VDJ recombination scenarios were assigned using the TCRdist pipeline. In a later analysis, each TCR beta chain was defined by its CDR3 amino acid sequence together with its V-gene family, and reads lacking a unique V-gene family were excluded. A later analysis removed 600 or so highly shared, low-generation-probability nucleotide sequences to deal with suspected cross-contamination and a sequencing artifact. In a later analysis, a clonal expansion index for each public chain was calculated from normalized within-repertoire ranks of inferred template counts. Generation probabilities in a later analysis came from a VDJ recombination model fitted to out-of-frame rearrangements, and those results were checked against IGoR. In a later analysis, hypergeometric tests were used to score TCR-TCR, TCR-HLA and TCR-CMV co-occurrence, with a repertoire-size bias correction applied to TCR pairs. To estimate false discovery rates, a later analysis permuted the HLA or CMV assignments 20 times. In a later analysis, co-occurring TCRs were grouped using DBSCAN, and TCRdist sequence similarity was added for clustering within HLA-allele-positive subsets. Co-occurrence clustering excluded repertoires with fewer than 30,000 or more than 120,000 public chains, plus five with anomalous nucleotide sharing. Sourced from immuneACCESS, this table was stored by TCRdb with only in-frame sequences that have V and J called. A share of the clones is absent; for the studies checked, an unresolved V gene accounts for under half, and the remainder has no known explanation. V, J and clone size are taken as reported in that table, and D and trimming were inferred from the DNA itself. The table for this sample lists 100,000 to 150,000 clones; around 68% of them were counted only once. The ten largest account for 3.5% to 4.5% of the sample.

The V gene is TRBV5-1 and the J gene is TRBJ2-1; the D gene is perhaps TRBD1, from 6 matching bases. Sequencing was performed on PBMCs. The receptor comes from a middle-aged man in good health and CMV-seropositive. The CDR3 here reads CASSVGPGAYNEQFF. At the DNA level, the sequence is TGCGCCAGCAGCGTTGGGCCAGGGGCCTACAATGAGCAGTTCTTC.